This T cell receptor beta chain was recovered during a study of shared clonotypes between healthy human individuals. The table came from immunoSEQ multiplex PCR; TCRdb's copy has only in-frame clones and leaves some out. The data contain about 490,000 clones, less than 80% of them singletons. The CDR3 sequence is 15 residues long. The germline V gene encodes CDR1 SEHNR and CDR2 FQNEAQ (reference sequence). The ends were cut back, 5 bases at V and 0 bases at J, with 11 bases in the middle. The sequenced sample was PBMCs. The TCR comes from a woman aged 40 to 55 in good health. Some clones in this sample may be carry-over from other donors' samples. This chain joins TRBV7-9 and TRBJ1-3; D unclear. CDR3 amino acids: CASSKDGNSGNTIYF. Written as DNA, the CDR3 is TGTGCCAGCAGCAAGGACGGAAACTCTGGAAACACCATATATTTT.